A selection of T cell receptor beta chains follows, all from one sample in a study of cytomegalovirus exposure and HLA in healthy donors. The method was immunoSEQ multiplex PCR; TCRdb's version includes in-frame clones alone and lacks a portion of them. The table shows about 75,000 clones, with approximately 80% occurring only once. Sequenced input: PBMCs. The receptors come from a man aged 65 to 85 in good health and CMV-seropositive. Each CDR3 is given with its conserved first and last residue. D genes are given only for firm matches. Only some rows state a clone size, as once, few, many or a class for expanded clones.

j_call	clone_size	v_call	d_call	cdr3_aa	cdr3_nt
TRBJ2-5	.	TRBV19	.	CASSRGAETQYF	TGTGCCAGTAGTCGGGGGGCAGAGACCCAGTACTTC
TRBJ2-1	.	TRBV6-4	TRBD2	CASSVMTGGREQFF	TGTGCCAGCAGTGTCATGACGGGGGGGCGCGAGCAGTTCTTC
TRBJ2-7	.	TRBV29-1	TRBD2	CSVWTSGSSYEQYF	TGCAGCGTTTGGACTAGCGGGAGCTCCTACGAGCAGTACTTC
TRBJ2-2	.	TRBV7-3	TRBD1	CASSSSGGNTGELFF	TGTGCCAGCAGCTCGTCAGGGGGAAACACCGGGGAGCTGTTTTTT
TRBJ2-2	.	TRBV5-1	TRBD2	CASSLASGSNTGELFF	TGCGCCAGCAGCTTGGCTAGCGGGAGCAACACCGGGGAGCTGTTTTTT
TRBJ1-1	.	TRBV2	.	CASSVRGFTEAFF	TGTGCCAGCAGTGTTAGAGGGTTCACTGAAGCTTTCTTT
TRBJ2-5	once	TRBV5-1	.	CASSLDSPPETQYF	TGCGCCAGCAGCTTGGACTCACCGCCCGAGACCCAGTACTTC
TRBJ2-5	.	TRBV11-2	TRBD1	CASSSRQGAYQETQYF	TGTGCCAGCAGCTCAAGACAGGGGGCCTACCAAGAGACCCAGTACTTC
TRBJ1-5	.	TRBV19	TRBD1	CASSKDRGDQPQHF	TGTGCCAGTAGTAAAGACAGGGGGGATCAGCCCCAGCATTTT
TRBJ2-1	.	TRBV10-1	TRBD2	CASSERVGGRADNEQFF	TGCGCCAGCAGTGAGCGTGTCGGCGGGAGGGCGGACAATGAGCAGTTCTTC
TRBJ2-7	.	TRBV7-2	.	CASSLGTGPYEQYF	TGTGCCAGCAGCTTAGGTACAGGTCCCTACGAGCAGTACTTC
TRBJ2-7	.	TRBV6-5	.	CASGQRTGYYEQYF	TGTGCCAGCGGACAGAGGACTGGATACTACGAGCAGTACTTC
TRBJ2-2	.	TRBV4-1	TRBD1	CASSHRQGDTGELFF	TGCGCCAGCAGCCACCGACAGGGGGACACCGGGGAGCTGTTTTTT
TRBJ2-5	.	TRBV7-2	.	CASSLARGGIQETQYF	TGTGCCAGCAGCTTAGCGCGTGGGGGGATCCAAGAGACCCAGTACTTC
TRBJ1-1	.	TRBV10-3	TRBD1	CAITAGQGAITEAFF	TGTGCCATCACCGCCGGACAGGGGGCAATCACTGAAGCTTTCTTT
TRBJ2-1	.	TRBV19	TRBD2	CASSQAGGRNEQFF	TGTGCCAGTAGTCAAGCGGGGGGGCGGAATGAGCAGTTCTTC
TRBJ2-7	.	TRBV7-8	TRBD2	CASRLAVTYEQYF	TGTGCCAGCAGGCTAGCGGTCACCTACGAGCAGTACTTC
TRBJ2-7	.	TRBV6-6	.	CASSYGRVEYEQYF	TGTGCCAGCAGTTACGGCAGGGTCGAGTACGAGCAGTACTTC
TRBJ2-5	.	TRBV5-1	.	CASSLTGLQETQYF	TGCGCCAGCAGCTTAACAGGGTTACAAGAGACCCAGTACTTC
TRBJ1-2	.	TRBV5-4	TRBD1	CASSPWDRGVSYGYTF	TGTGCCAGCAGCCCGTGGGACAGGGGGGTATCCTATGGCTACACCTTC